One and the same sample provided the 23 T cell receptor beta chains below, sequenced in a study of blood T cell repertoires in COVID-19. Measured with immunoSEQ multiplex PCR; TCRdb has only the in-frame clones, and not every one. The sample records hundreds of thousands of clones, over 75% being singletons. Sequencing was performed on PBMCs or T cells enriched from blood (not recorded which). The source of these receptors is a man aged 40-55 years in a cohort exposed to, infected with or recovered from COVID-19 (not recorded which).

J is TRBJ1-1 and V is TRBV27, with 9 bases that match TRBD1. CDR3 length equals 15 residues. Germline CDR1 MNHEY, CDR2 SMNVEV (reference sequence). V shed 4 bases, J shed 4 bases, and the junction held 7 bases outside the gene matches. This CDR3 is CASSYRGLLSTEAFF. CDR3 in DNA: TGTGCCAGCAGTTACAGGGGGCTCTTATCCACTGAAGCTTTCTTT.

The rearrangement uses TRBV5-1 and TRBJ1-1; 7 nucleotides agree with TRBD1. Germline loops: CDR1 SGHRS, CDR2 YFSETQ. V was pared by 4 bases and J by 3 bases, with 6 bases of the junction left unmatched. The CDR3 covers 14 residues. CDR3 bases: TGCGCCAGCAGCCCTCGGGACAGTTACACTGAAGCTTTCTTT. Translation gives CASSPRDSYTEAFF.

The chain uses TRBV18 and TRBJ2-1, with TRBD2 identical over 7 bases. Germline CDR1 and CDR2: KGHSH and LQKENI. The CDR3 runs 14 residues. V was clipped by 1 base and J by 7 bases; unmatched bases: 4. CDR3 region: CASSPQRDLNEQFF. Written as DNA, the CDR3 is TGTGCCAGCTCACCACAGCGGGATTTGAATGAGCAGTTCTTC.

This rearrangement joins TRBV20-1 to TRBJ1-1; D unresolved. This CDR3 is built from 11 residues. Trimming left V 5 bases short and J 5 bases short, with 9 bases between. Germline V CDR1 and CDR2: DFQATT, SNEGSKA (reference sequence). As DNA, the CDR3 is TGCAGTGCTTCCCGGGTAACTGAAGCTTTCTTT. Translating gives CSASRVTEAFF.

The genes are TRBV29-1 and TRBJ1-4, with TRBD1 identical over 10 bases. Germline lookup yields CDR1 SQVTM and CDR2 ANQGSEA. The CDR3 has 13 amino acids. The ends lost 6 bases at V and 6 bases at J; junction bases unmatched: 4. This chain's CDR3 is CSVSGTGDEKLFF. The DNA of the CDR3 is TGCAGCGTCTCCGGGACAGGGGATGAAAAACTGTTTTTT.

CDR3: CASSDQGTGGPPEAKNIQYF. As DNA, the CDR3 is TGTGCCAGCAGTGACCAGGGGACAGGGGGCCCTCCGGAAGCCAAAAACATTCAGTACTTC. The chain has TRBV6-4 and TRBJ2-4; 12 nucleotides align to TRBD1. The CDR3 runs 20 residues. The V and J ends lost 2 bases and 0 bases, in that order; junction bases with no gene match: 11. In germline, CDR1 is MRHNA, CDR2 SNTAGT.

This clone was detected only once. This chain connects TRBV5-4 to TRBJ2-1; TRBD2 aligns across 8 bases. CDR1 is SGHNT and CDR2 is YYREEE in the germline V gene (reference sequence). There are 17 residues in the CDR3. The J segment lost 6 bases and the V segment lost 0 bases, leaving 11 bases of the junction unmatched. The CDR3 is CASSLGAGGGQGNEQFF. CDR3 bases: TGTGCCAGCAGCTTGGGGGCGGGAGGTGGACAAGGCAATGAGCAGTTCTTC.

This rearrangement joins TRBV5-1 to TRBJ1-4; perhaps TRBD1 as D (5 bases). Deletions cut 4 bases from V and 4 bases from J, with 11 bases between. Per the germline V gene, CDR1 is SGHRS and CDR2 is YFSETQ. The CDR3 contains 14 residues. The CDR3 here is CASSPTVLNEKLFF. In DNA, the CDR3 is TGCGCCAGCAGCCCGACAGTGCTTAATGAAAAACTGTTTTTT.

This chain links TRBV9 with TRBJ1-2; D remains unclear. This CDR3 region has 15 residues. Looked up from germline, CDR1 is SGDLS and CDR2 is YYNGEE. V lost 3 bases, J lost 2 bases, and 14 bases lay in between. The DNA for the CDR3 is TGTGCCAGCAGCGGTCCAACGGGTCTCAACTATGGCTACACCTTC. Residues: CASSGPTGLNYGYTF.

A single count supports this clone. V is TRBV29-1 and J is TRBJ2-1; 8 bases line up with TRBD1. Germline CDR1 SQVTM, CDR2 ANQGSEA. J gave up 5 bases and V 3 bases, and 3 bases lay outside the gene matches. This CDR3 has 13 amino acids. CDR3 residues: CSVDRGLNNEQFF. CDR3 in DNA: TGCAGCGTTGACAGGGGGCTTAACAATGAGCAGTTCTTC.

The CDR3 protein is CASSFRAGGRSSGANVLTF. CDR3 coding DNA: TGTGCCAGCAGTTTTAGGGCGGGTGGTAGGAGCTCTGGGGCCAACGTCCTGACTTTC. J is TRBJ2-6 and V is TRBV27, with a possible D match to TRBD2 (5 bases). This CDR3 is built from 19 residues. Germline lookup yields CDR1 MNHEY and CDR2 SMNVEV (reference sequence). V was trimmed by 3 bases and J by 0 bases, leaving 18 bases between them.

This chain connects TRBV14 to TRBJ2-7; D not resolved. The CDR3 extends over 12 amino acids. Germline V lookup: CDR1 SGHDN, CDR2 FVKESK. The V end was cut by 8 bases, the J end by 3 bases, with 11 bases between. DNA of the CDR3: TGTGCCAGCTCGAGCACCGGCTACGAGCAGTACTTC. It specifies CASSSTGYEQYF.

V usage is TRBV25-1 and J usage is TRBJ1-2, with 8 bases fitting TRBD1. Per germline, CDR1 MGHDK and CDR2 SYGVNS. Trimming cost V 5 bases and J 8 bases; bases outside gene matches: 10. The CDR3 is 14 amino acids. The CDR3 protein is CASSRGTGLSGYTF. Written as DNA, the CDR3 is TGTGCCAGCAGTCGGGGGACAGGCCTTTCGGGCTACACCTTC.

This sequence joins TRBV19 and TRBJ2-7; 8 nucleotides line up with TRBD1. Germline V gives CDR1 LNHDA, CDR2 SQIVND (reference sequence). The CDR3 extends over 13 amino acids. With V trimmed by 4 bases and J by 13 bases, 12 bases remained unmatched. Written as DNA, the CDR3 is TGTGCCAGTAGTACTCGGACAGGGCCGACAATTTACTTC. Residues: CASSTRTGPTIYF.

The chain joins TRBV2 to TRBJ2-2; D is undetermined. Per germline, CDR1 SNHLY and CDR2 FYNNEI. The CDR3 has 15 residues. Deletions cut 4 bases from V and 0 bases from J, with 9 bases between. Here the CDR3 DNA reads TGTGCCAGCAGTGGTCCTAACGCGAACACCGGGGAGCTGTTTTTT. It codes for CASSGPNANTGELFF. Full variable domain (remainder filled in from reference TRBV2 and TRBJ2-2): EPEVTQTPSHQVTQMGQEVILRCVPISNHLYFYWYRQILGQKVEFLVSFYNNEISEKSEIFDDQFSVERPDGSNFTLKIRSTKLEDSAMYFCASSGPNANTGELFFGEGSRLTVL.

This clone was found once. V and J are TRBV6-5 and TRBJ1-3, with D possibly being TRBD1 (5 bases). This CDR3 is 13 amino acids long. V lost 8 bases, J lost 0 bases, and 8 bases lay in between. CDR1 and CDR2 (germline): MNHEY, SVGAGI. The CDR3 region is CASRQNSGNTIYF. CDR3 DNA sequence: TGTGCCAGCCGACAGAACTCTGGAAACACCATATATTTT.

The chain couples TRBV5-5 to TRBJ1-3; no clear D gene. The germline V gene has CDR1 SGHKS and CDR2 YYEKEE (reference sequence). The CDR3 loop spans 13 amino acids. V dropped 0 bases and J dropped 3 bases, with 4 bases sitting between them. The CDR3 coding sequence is TGTGCCAGCAGCTTGGACAGTGGAAACACCATATATTTT. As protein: CASSLDSGNTIYF.

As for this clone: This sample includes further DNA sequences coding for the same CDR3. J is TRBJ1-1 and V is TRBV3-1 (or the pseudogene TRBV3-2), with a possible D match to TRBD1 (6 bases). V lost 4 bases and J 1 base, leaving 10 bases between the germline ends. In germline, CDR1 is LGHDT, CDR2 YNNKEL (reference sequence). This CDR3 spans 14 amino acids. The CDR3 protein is CASSPRTENTEAFF. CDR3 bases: TGTGCCAGCAGCCCCAGGACAGAGAACACTGAAGCTTTCTTT.

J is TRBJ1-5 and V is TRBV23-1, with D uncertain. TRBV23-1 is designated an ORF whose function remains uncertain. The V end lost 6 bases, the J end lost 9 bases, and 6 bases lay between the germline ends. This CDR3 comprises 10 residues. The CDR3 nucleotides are TGCGCCAGCAGGAGTCGGCCCCAGCATTTT. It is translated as CASRSRPQHF.

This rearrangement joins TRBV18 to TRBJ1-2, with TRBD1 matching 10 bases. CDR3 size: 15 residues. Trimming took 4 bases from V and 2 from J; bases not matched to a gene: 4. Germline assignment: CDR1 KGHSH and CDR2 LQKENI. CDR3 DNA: TGTGCCAGCTCACAAGGACAGGGGGAAAACTATGGCTACACCTTC. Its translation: CASSQGQGENYGYTF.

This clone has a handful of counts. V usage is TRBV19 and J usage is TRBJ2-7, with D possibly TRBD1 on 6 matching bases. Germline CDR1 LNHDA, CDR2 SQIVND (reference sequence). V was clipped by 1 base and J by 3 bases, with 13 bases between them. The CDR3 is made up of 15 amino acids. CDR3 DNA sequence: TGTGCCAGTAGTATAGGGAGGACAGCAGTCTACGAGCAGTACTTC. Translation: CASSIGRTAVYEQYF.

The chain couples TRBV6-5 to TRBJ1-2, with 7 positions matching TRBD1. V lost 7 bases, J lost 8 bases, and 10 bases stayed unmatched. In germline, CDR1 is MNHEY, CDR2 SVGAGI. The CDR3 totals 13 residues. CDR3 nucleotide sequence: TGTGCCAGCACCAGGGACAGCACCAGCGGCTACACCTTC. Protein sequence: CASTRDSTSGYTF.

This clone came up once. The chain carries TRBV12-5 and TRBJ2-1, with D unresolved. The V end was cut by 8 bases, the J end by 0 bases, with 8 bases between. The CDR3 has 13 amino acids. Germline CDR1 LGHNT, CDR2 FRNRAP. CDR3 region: CASYNRSYNEQFF. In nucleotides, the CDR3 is TGTGCTAGTTACAACCGCTCCTACAATGAGCAGTTCTTC.